A single sample is the source of the 9 T cell receptor beta chains below, sequenced in a study of cytomegalovirus exposure and HLA in healthy donors listed by TCRdb under 2017. Libraries were built with the immunoSEQ multiplex PCR assay. TCRdb stores this immuneACCESS table with in-frame sequences only. Part of the clones is absent; in the studies checked, under half of the shortfall reflects unresolved V genes, and no reason is known for the rest. This sample is represented by about 84,000 clones; roughly 93% of them were singletons. About 2.2% of the sample is taken by the ten largest. The source material was PBMCs. Receptor source: a man younger than 40 in good health and CMV-seronegative.

The J gene is TRBJ1-1, the V gene TRBV7-9; 7 bases align to TRBD1. Germline assignment: CDR1 SEHNR and CDR2 FQNEAQ (reference sequence). This CDR3 spans 15 amino acids. After removal of 5 bases from V and 1 base from J, the junction contained 7 bases not matched to a gene. The CDR3: CASSRDRVRNTEAFF. The CDR3 DNA reads as TGTGCCAGCAGCCGAGACAGGGTAAGGAACACTGAAGCTTTCTTT.

J is TRBJ1-5 and V is TRBV7-2, with a tentative D call TRBD1 (5 bases). CDR3 length equals 15 residues. With 5 bases removed from V and 10 bases from J, the gap between germline ends came to 21 bases. CDR1 and CDR2 (germline): SGHTA, FQGNSA. The CDR3 region has the DNA TGTGCCAGCAGCCTCCAAGGGGAAAAAGCCTCCCCCCAGCATTTT. It yields the protein CASSLQGEKASPQHF.

V usage is TRBV5-1 and J usage is TRBJ2-5; D may be TRBD2 (6 bases). Germline lookup yields CDR1 SGHRS and CDR2 YFSETQ. Trimming cost V 6 bases and J 2 bases, with 20 bases left between them. This CDR3 comprises 16 residues. The CDR3 protein is CASKISGGRLQETQYF. Written as DNA, the CDR3 is TGCGCCAGCAAAATCTCAGGAGGGAGACTACAAGAGACCCAGTACTTC.

Notes on this clone: One end of the junction does not line up with germline, which may come from a read error. This chain joins TRBV6-1 and TRBJ2-2, with 9 positions matching TRBD1. This CDR3 comprises 15 residues. Germline assignment: CDR1 MNHNS and CDR2 SASEGT. The chain's CDR3 is CASKPGQGNAGELFF. As DNA, the CDR3 is TGTGCCTCCAAACCAGGACAGGGGAACGCCGGGGAGCTGTTTTTT.

Only one count was recorded for this clone. The chain recombines TRBV27 with TRBJ2-3; D is possibly TRBD2 (5 bases). CDR3 length equals 15 residues. Trimming stripped 5 bases from V and 6 bases from J, with 18 bases between. CDR1 MNHEY and CDR2 SMNVEV come from the germline V gene (reference sequence). CDR3 in amino acids: CASSLRGGLWDTQYF. In DNA, the CDR3 is TGTGCCAGCAGTCTCCGAGGAGGATTGTGGGATACGCAGTATTTT.

This chain uses TRBV20-1 with TRBJ2-7, with D uncertain. Germline V gene lookup returns CDR1 DFQATT and CDR2 SNEGSKA (reference sequence). V was shortened by 2 bases and J by 4 bases, with 6 bases between the two germline ends. This CDR3 is built from 11 residues. In DNA form, the CDR3 reads TGCAGTGCTAGACAGGATTACGAGCAGTACTTC. Protein product: CSARQDYEQYF.

V is TRBV27 and J is TRBJ2-5; 9 nucleotides match TRBD2. The germline gives CDR1 MNHEY, CDR2 SMNVEV (reference sequence). V was clipped by 8 bases and J by 6 bases; unmatched bases: 25. The CDR3 covers 19 residues. CDR3 DNA sequence: TGTGCCAGCGGCCGGCGGGTCGATGGGCGGGGGGGTCTTTTGAAGACCCAGTACTTC. Its protein product is CASGRRVDGRGGLLKTQYF.

The chain is built from TRBV7-9 and TRBJ2-2, with D tentatively TRBD1 (5 bases). Trimming took 2 bases from V and 5 from J, leaving 9 bases between them. Germline assignment: CDR1 SEHNR and CDR2 FQNEAQ (reference sequence). This CDR3 has 14 amino acids. This chain's CDR3 is CASSLLGDTGELFF. In DNA form, the CDR3 reads TGTGCCAGCAGCTTACTAGGGGATACCGGGGAGCTGTTTTTT.

The chain links TRBV5-1 to TRBJ2-3; tentatively, D is TRBD2 (5 bases). The CDR3 consists of 14 residues. V lost 0 bases and J 2 bases, leaving 7 bases between the germline ends. Germline V gene sequence: CDR1 SGHRS, CDR2 YFSETQ. CDR3 amino acids: CASSLERHTDTQYF. The CDR3 coding sequence is TGCGCCAGCAGCTTGGAGCGGCACACAGATACGCAGTATTTT.